The clone carrying this T cell receptor (beta chain) has more than one count but fewer than ten. This entry belongs to a study of cytomegalovirus exposure and HLA in healthy donors. CDR3 size: 15 residues. Per the germline V gene, CDR1 is SGDLS and CDR2 is YYNGEE. The trim removed 3 bases at V and 0 bases at J, leaving 3 bases unmatched. Primers included in the PCR were 60 Vbeta and 13 Jbeta primers. Generated by immunoSEQ multiplex PCR, the TCRdb table keeps only in-frame clones and is missing some. In the table there are about 120,000 clones, 70% to 80% of which are singletons. The sequencing sample was made of PBMCs. The sequence was collected from a female donor in good health and CMV-seronegative. The rearrangement uses TRBV9 and TRBJ1-2, with 9 positions matching TRBD1. The CDR3 nucleotides are TGTGCCAGCAGCGATGGACAGGGGACTAACTATGGCTACACCTTC. Protein product: CASSDGQGTNYGYTF.